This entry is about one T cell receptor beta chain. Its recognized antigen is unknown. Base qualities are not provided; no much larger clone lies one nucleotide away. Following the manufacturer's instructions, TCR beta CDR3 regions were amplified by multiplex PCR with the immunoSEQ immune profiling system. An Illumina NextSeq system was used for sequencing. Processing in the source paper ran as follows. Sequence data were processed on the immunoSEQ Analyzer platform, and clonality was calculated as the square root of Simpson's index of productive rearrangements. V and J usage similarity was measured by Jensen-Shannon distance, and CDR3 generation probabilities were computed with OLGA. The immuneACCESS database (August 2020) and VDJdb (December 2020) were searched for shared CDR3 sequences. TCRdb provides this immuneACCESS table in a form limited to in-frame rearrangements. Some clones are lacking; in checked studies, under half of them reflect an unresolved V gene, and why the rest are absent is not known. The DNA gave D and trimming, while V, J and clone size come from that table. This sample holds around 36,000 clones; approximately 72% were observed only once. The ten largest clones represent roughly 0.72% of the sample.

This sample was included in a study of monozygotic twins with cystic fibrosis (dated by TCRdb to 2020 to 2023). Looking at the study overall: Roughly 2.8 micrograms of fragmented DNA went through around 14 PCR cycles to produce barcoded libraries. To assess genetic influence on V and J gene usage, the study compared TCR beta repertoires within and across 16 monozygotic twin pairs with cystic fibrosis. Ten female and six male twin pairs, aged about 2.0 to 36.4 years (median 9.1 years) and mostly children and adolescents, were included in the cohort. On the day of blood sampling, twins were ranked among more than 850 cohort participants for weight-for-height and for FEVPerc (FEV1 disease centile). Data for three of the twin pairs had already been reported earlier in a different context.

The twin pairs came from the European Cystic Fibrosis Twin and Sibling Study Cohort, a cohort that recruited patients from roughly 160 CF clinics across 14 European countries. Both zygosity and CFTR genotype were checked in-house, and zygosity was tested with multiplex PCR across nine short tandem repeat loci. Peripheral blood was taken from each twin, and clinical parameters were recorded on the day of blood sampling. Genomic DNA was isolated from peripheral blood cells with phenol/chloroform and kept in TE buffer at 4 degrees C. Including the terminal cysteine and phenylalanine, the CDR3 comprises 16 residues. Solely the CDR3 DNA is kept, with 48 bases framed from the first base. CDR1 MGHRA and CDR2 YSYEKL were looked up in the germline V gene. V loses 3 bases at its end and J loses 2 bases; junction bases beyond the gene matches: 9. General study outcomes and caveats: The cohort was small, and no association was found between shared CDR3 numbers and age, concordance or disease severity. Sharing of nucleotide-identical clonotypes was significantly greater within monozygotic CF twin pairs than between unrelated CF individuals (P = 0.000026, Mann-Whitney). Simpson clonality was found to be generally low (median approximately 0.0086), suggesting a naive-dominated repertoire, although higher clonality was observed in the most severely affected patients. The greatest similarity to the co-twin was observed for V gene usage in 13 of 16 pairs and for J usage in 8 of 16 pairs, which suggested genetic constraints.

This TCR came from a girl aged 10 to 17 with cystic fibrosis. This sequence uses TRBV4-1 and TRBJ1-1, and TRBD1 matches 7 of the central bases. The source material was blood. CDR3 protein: CASSHLLRGSNTEAFF. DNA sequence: TGCGCCAGCAGCCACCTCCTCAGGGGGTCAAACACTGAAGCTTTCTTT.